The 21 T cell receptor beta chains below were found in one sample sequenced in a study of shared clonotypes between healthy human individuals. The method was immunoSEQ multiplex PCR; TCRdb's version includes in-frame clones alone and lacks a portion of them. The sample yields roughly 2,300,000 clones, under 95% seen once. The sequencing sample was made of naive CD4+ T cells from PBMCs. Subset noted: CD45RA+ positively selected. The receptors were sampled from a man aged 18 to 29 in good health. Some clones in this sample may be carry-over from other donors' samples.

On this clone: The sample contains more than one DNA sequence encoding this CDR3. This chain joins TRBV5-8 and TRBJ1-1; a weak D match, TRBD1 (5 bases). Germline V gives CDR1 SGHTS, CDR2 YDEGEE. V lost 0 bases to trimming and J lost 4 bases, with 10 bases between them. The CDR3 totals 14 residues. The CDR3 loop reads CASSLGGRVTEAFF. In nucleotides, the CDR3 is TGTGCCAGCAGCTTGGGGGGCAGGGTCACTGAAGCTTTCTTT.

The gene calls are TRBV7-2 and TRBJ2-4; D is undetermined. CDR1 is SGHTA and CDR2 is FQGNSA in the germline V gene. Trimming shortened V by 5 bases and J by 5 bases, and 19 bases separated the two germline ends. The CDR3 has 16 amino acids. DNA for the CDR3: TGTGCCAGCAGCCCCTCAGAAAAAAGCCACGAAAACATTCAGTACTTC. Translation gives CASSPSEKSHENIQYF.

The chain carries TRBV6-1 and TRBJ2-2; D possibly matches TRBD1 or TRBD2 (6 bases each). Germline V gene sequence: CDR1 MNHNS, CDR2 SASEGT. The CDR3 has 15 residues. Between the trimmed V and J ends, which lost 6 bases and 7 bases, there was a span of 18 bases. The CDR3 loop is CASRNALGGFGELFF. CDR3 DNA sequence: TGTGCCAGCAGGAATGCCTTGGGGGGCTTCGGGGAGCTGTTTTTT.

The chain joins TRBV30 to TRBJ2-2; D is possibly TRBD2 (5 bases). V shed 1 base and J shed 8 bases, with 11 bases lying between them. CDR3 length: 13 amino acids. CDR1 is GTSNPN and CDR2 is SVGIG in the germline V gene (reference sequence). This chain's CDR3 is CAWSAPGWGELFF. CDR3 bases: TGTGCCTGGAGTGCCCCGGGGTGGGGGGAGCTGTTTTTT.

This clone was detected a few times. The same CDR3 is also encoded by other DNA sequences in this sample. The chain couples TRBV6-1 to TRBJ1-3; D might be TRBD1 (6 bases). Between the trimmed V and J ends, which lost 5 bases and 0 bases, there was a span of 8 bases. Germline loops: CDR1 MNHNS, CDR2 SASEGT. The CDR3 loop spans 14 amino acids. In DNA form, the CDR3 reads TGTGCCAGCAGTTTACAGGGCTCTGGAAACACCATATATTTT. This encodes CASSLQGSGNTIYF.

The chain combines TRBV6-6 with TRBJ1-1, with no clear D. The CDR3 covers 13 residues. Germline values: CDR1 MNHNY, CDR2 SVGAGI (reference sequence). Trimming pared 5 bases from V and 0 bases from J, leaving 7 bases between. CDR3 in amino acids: CASSTALNTEAFF. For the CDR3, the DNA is TGTGCCAGCAGTACCGCTTTGAACACTGAAGCTTTCTTT.

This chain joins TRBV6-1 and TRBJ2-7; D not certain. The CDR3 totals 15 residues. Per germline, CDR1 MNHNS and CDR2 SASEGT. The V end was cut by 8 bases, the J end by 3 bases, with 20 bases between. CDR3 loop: CASVRSPGDNYEQYF. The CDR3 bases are TGTGCCAGCGTTAGATCGCCAGGAGACAACTACGAGCAGTACTTC.

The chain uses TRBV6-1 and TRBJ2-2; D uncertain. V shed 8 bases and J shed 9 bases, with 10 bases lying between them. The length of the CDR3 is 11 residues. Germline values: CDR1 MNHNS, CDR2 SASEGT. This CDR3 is CASQGLRELFF. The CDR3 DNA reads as TGTGCCAGCCAAGGTCTCCGGGAGCTGTTTTTT.

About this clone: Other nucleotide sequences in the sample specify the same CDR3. CDR3 amino acids: CASSEQGGEQFF. As DNA, the CDR3 is TGTGCCAGCAGTGAACAGGGCGGTGAGCAGTTCTTC. The V call is TRBV2, the J call TRBJ2-1; tentatively, D is TRBD1 (5 bases). The CDR3 extends over 12 amino acids. Trimming removed 2 bases at V and 9 bases at J, with 8 bases between. Germline-derived CDR1 and CDR2 are SNHLY and FYNNEI.

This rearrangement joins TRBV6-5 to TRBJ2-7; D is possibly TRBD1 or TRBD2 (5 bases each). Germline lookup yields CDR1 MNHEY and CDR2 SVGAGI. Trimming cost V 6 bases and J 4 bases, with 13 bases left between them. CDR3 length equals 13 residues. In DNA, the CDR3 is TGTGCCAGCAGACGATCGGGGCGGTACGAGCAGTACTTC. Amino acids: CASRRSGRYEQYF.

The CDR3: CASSPMGAGNTIYF. CDR3 DNA: TGTGCCAGCAGTCCCATGGGCGCAGGAAACACCATATATTTT. The J gene is TRBJ1-3, the V gene TRBV6-5; D not certain. Germline V gives CDR1 MNHEY, CDR2 SVGAGI. Trimming removed 5 bases at V and 4 bases at J, with 12 bases between. This CDR3 has 14 residues.

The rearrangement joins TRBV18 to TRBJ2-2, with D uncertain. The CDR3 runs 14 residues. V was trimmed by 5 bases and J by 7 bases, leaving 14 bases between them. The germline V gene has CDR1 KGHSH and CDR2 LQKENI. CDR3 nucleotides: TGTGCCAGCTCAACCACGGTTCCTAACGGGGAGCTGTTTTTT. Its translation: CASSTTVPNGELFF.

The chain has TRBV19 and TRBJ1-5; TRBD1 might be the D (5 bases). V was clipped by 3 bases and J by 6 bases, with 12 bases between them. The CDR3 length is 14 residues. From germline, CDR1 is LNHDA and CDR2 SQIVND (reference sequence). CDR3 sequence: CASSIGVRGQPQHF. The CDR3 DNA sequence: TGTGCCAGTAGTATTGGGGTGAGGGGTCAGCCCCAGCATTTT.

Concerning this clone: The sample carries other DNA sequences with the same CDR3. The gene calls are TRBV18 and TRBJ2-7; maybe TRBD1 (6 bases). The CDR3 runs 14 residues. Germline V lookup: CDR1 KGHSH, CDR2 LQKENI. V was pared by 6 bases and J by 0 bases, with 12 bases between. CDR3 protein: CASSSDRNSYEQYF. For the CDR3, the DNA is TGTGCCAGCTCCTCCGACAGGAACTCCTACGAGCAGTACTTC. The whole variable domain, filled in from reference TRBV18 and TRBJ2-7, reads NAGVMQNPRHLVRRRGQEARLRCSPMKGHSHVYWYRQLPEEGLKFMVYLQKENIIDESGMPKERFSAEFPKEGPSILRIQQVVRGDSAAYFCASSSDRNSYEQYFGPGTRLTVT.

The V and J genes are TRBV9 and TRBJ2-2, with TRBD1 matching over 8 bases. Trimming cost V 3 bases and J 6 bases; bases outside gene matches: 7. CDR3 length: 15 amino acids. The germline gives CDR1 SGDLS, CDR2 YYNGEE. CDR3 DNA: TGTGCCAGCAGCGCCCGGGACAGGCAGGCCGGGGAGCTGTTTTTT. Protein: CASSARDRQAGELFF. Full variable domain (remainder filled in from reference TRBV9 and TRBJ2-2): DSGVTQTPKHLITATGQRVTLRCSPRSGDLSVYWYQQSLDQGLQFLIQYYNGEERAKGNILERFSAQQFPDLHSELNLSSLELGDSALYFCASSARDRQAGELFFGEGSRLTVL.

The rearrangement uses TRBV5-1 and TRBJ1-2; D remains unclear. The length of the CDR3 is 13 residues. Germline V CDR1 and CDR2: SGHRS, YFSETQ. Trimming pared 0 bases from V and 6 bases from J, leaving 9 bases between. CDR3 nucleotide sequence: TGCGCCAGCAGCTTGGTACAGCGCGATGGCTACACCTTC. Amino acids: CASSLVQRDGYTF.

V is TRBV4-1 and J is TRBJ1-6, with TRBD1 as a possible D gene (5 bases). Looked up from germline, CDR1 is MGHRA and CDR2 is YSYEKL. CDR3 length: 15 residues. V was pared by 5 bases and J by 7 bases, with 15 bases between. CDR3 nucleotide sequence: TGCGCCAGCAGCGGTGCCGGGACGGTAAATTCACCCCTCCACTTT. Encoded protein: CASSGAGTVNSPLHF.

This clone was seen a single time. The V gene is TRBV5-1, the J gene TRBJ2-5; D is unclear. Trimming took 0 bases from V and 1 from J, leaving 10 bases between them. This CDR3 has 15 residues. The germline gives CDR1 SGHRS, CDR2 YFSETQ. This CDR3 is CASSLGPLLQETQYF. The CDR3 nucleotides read TGCGCCAGCAGCTTGGGGCCGCTACTCCAAGAGACCCAGTACTTC.

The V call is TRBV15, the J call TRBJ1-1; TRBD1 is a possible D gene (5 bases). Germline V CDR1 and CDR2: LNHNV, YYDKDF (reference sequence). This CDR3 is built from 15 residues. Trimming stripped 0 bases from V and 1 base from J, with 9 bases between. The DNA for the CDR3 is TGTGCCACCAGCAGAGATGGGACGGAGAACACTGAAGCTTTCTTT. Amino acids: CATSRDGTENTEAFF.

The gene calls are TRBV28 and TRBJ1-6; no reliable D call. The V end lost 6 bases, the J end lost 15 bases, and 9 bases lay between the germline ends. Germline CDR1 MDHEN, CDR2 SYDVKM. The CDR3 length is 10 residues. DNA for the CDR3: TGTGCCAGCAGCGGTAACATCCTCCACTTT. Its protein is CASSGNILHF.

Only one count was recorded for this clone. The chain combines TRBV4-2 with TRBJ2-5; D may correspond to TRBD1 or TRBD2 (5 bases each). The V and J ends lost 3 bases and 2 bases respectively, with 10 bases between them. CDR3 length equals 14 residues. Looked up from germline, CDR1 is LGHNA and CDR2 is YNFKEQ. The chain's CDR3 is CASSQGERQETQYF. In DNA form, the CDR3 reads TGTGCCAGCAGCCAGGGGGAGCGACAAGAGACCCAGTACTTC.